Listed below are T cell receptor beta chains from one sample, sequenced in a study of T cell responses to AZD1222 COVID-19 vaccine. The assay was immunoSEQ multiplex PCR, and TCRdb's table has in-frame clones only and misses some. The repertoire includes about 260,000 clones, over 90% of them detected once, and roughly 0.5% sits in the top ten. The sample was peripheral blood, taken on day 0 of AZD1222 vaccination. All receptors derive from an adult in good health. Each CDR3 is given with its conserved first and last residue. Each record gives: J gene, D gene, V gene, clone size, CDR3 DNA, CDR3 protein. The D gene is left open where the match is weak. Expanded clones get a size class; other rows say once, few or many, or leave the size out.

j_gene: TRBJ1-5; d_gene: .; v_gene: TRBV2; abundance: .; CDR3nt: TGTGCCAGCAGTGCGGGGCGAGGTAGCAATCAGCCCCAGCATTTT; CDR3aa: CASSAGRGSNQPQHF
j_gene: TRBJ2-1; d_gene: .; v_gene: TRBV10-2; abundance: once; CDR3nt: TGCGCCAGCAGTGAAGTGGGGTACAATGAGCAGTTCTTC; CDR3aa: CASSEVGYNEQFF
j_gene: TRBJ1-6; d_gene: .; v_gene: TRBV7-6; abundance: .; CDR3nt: TGTGCCAGCAGCTTATCGGAAAATTCACCCCTCCACTTT; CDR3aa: CASSLSENSPLHF
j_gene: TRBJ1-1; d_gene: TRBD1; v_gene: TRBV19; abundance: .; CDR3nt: TGTGCCAGTAGACCGATCGACAGGGGCGGCACTGAAGCTTTCTTT; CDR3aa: CASRPIDRGGTEAFF
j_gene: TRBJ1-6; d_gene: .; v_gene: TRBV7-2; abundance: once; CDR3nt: TGTGCCAGCAGCCTACTAAATTCACCCCTCCACTTT; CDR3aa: CASSLLNSPLHF
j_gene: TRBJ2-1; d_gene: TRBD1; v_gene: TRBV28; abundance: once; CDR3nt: TGTGCCAGCAGCCTTACAGGGGGAGAGCAGTTCTTC; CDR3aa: CASSLTGGEQFF
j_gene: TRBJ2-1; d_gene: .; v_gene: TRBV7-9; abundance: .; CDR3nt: TGTGCCAGCAGCTCGCCCCTCGCCTACAATGAGCAGTTCTTC; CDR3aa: CASSSPLAYNEQFF
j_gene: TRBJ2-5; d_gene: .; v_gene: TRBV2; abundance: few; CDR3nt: TGTGCCAGCAGTGAACAGGCTAGGCTAGGAGGAGGGGAAGAGACCCAGTACTTC; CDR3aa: CASSEQARLGGGEETQYF
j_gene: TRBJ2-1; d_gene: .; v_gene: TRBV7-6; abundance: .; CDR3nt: TGTGCCAGCAGCTTAGCAGGGTCAACAAGTTTTGAGCAGTTCTTC; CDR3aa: CASSLAGSTSFEQFF
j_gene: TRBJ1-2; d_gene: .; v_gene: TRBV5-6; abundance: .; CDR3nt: TGTGCCAGCAGCTCAGGGGCGTATGATGGCTACACCTTC; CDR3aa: CASSSGAYDGYTF
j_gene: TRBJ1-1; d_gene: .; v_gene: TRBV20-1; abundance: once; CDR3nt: TGCAGTGCTAGGGGGGGCACTGAAGCTTTCTTT; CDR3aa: CSARGGTEAFF
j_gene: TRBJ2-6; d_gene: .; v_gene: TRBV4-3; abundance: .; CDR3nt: TGCGCCAGCAGCCAAGTAAGGGGGTCTGGGGCCAACGTCCTGACTTTC; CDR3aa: CASSQVRGSGANVLTF
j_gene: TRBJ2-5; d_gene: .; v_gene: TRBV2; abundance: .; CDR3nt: TGTGCCAGCACATTCTACGAGACCCAGTACTTC; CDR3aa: CASTFYETQYF
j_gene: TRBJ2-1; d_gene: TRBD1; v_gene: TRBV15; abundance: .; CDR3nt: TGTGCCACCAGCAGAGGTCGTTTCGGGACAGCCTTTAGGGACAATGAGCAGTTCTTC; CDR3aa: CATSRGRFGTAFRDNEQFF
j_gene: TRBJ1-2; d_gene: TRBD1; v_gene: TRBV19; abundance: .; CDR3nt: TGTGCCAGTACCCCGGGACAGGTCTATGGCTACACCTTC; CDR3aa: CASTPGQVYGYTF
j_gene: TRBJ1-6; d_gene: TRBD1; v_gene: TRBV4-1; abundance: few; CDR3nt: TGCGCCAGCAGCCAGGGAGGGGGCAATAATTCACCCCTCCACTTT; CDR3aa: CASSQGGGNNSPLHF
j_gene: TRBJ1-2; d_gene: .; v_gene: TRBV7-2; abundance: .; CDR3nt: TGTGCCAGCACCGTGGACAATACTAACTATGGCTACACCTTC; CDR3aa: CASTVDNTNYGYTF
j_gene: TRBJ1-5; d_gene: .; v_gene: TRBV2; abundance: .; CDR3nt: TGTGCCAGCAGCGGTCGACACTCCAATCAGCCCCAGCATTTT; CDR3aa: CASSGRHSNQPQHF
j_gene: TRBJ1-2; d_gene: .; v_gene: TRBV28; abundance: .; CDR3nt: TGTGCCAGCAGTCCATCCCCACGGGGAGGGGGCTACACCTTC; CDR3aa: CASSPSPRGGGYTF
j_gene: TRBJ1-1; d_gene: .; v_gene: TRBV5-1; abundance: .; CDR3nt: TGCGCCAGCAGCCCGGGACTCTCGAGGGGTACTGAAGCTTTCTTT; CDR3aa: CASSPGLSRGTEAFF
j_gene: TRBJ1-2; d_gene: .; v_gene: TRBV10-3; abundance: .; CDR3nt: TGTGCCATCAGTGATTTCGGACCGGCTAAGAATGGCTACACCTTC; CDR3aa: CAISDFGPAKNGYTF
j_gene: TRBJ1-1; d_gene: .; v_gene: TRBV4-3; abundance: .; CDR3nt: TGCGCCAGCAGCCAAGGAGGAGTCACTGAAGCTTTCTTT; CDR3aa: CASSQGGVTEAFF
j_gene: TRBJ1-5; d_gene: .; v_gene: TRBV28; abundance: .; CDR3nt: TGTGCCAGCAGCCAGGGGTTCAATCAGCCCCAGCATTTT; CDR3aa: CASSQGFNQPQHF
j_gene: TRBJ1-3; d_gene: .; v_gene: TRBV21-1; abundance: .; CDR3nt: TGTGCCAGCAGCTTAGGGAATATCGGGAAGAACCCCTCTGGAAACACCATATATTTT; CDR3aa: CASSLGNIGKNPSGNTIYF
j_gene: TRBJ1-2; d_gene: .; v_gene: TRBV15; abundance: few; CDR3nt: TGTGCCACCAGCAGAGATACGGAAAACTATGGCTACACCTTC; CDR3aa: CATSRDTENYGYTF
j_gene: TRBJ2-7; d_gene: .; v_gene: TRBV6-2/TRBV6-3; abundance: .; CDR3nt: TGTGCCAGCAGTTACTCGGGGACGGCCTACGAGCAGTACTTC; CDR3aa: CASSYSGTAYEQYF
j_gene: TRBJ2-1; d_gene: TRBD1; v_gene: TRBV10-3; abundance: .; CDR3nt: TGTGCCATCAGAGCTGGGACAGGGGGAACTCGGACAATGCGACAGTTCTTC; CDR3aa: CAIRAGTGGTRTMRQFF
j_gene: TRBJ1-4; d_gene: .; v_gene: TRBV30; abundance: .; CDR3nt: TGTGCCTGGAGGGGCGGGACGCCGTTTAATGAAAAACTGTTTTTT; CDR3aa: CAWRGGTPFNEKLFF
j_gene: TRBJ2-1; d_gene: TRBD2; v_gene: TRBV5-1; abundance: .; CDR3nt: TGCGCCAGCAGCTTGGGTAGGACTAGCGGGACCAATGAGCAGTTCTTC; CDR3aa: CASSLGRTSGTNEQFF
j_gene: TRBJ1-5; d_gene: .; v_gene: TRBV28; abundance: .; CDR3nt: TGTGCCAGCAGCTCGCCGGGGGACGGGATGATTTGGGGCAATCAGCCCCAGCATTTT; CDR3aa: CASSSPGDGMIWGNQPQHF
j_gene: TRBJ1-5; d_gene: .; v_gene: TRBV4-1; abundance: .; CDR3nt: TGCGCCAGCAGCCAAGAGCCCGGGGGGGTGGGCAATCAGCCCCAGCATTTT; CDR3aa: CASSQEPGGVGNQPQHF
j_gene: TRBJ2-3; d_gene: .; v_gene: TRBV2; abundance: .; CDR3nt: TGTGCCATCCGACGGGTGTCGTTTACAGATACGCAGTATTTT; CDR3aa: CAIRRVSFTDTQYF
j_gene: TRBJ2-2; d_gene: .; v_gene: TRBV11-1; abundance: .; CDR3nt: TGTGCCAGCCACGGAGGGGGACATTCGAACACCGGGGAGCTGTTTTTT; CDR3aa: CASHGGGHSNTGELFF
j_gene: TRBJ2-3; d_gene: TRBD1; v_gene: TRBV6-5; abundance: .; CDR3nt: TGTGCCAGCCGGACAGGGGGGGCAAATACGCAGTATTTT; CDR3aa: CASRTGGANTQYF
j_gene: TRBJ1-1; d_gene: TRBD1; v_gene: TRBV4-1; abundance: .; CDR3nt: TGCGCCAGCAGCCAAAGATTTATCTGGGAGCAGGGGGCGAACACTGAAGCTTTCTTT; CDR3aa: CASSQRFIWEQGANTEAFF
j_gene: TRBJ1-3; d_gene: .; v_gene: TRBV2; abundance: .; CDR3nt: TGTGCCAGCAGTGAATTTCAGGTGGGAAACACCATATATTTT; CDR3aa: CASSEFQVGNTIYF
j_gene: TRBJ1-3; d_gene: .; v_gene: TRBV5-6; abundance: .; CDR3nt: TGTGCCAGCAGCTTATCTATCAGCTCTGGAAACACCATATATTTT; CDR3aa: CASSLSISSGNTIYF
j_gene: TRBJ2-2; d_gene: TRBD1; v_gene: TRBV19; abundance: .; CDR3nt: TGTGCCAGTAGCGACCCGGGACAGGGGGCCGGGGAGCTGTTTTTT; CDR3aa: CASSDPGQGAGELFF
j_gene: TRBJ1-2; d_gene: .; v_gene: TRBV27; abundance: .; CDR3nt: TGTGCCAGCAGTTCAGGGCCTCGCTATGGCTACACCTTC; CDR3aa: CASSSGPRYGYTF
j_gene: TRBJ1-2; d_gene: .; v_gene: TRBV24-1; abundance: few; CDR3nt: TGTGCCACCAGTGATAAGGGTACCTATGGCTACACCTTC; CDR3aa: CATSDKGTYGYTF
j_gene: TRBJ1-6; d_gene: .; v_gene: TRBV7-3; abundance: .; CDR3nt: TGTGCCAGCAGCGCCCGGGGAAATAATTCACCCCTCCACTTT; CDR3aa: CASSARGNNSPLHF
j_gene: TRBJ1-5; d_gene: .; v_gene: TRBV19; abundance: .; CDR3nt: TGTGCCAGTAGAACGACAGCAAGGGGCAATCAGCCCCAGCATTTT; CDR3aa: CASRTTARGNQPQHF
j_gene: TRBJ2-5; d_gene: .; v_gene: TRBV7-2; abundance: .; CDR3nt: TGTGCCAGCAGCTTCCCCGGAGTGGAGACCCAGTACTTC; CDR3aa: CASSFPGVETQYF
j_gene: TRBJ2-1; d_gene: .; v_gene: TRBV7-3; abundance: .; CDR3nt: TGTGCCAGCAGCGCGAACCCCCAGGGCTACAATGAGCAGTTCTTC; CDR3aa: CASSANPQGYNEQFF
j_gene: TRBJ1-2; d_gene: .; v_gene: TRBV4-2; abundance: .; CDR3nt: TGTGCCAGCAGCCAAGAGGGGGGCACCACTGGGTATGGCTACACCTTC; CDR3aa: CASSQEGGTTGYGYTF
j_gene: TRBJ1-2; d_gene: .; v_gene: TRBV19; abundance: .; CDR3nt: TGTGCCAGTAGTATGGGCGCGCAACTTCTAAACTATGGCTACACCTTC; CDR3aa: CASSMGAQLLNYGYTF
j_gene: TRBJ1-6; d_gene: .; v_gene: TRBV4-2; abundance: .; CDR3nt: TGTGCCAGCAGCCAAGCCCTTAATAATTCACCCCTCCACTTT; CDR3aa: CASSQALNNSPLHF
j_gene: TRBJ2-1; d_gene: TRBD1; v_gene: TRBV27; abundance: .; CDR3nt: TGTGCCAGCACATTCACAGGGGTATACAATGAGCAGTTCTTC; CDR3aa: CASTFTGVYNEQFF
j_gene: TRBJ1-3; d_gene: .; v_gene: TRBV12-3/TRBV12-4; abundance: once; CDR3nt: TGTGCCAGCAGTTTTGGGAACACCATATATTTT; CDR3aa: CASSFGNTIYF